The 26 T cell receptor beta chains below come from one sample, sequenced in a study of blood T cell repertoires in COVID-19. Libraries were prepared by immunoSEQ multiplex PCR; TCRdb keeps only in-frame clonotypes and omits some of them. Here the sample spans approximately 280,000 clones, around 89% being singletons. The sample consisted of peripheral blood. The receptors originated from a man aged 35-49 years with acute or convalescent COVID-19.

The chain has TRBV5-1 and TRBJ1-6, with 8 bases matching TRBD1. Germline V CDR1 and CDR2: SGHRS, YFSETQ. Trimming at V came to 4 bases and at J to 6 bases, leaving 3 bases not matched to a gene. CDR3 length: 14 residues. DNA of the CDR3: TGCGCCAGCAGCCTGGGACAGGCTAATTCACCCCTCCACTTT. It codes for CASSLGQANSPLHF.

This chain joins TRBV7-3 and TRBJ2-3; D may be TRBD1 (7 bases). CDR3 size: 15 residues. V lost 4 bases, J lost 0 bases, and 11 bases lay in between. Germline V gives CDR1 SGHTA, CDR2 FQGTGA. The CDR3 here is CASSSQGGSTDTQYF. CDR3 nucleotides: TGTGCCAGCAGCTCCCAGGGGGGTAGCACAGATACGCAGTATTTT. The variable domain in full, with the rest retrieved from reference TRBV7-3 and TRBJ2-3, is GAGVSQTPSNKVTEKGKYVELRCDPISGHTALYWYRQSLGQGPEFLIYFQGTGAADDSGLPNDRFFAVRPEGSVSTLKIQRTERGDSAVYLCASSSQGGSTDTQYFGPGTRLTVL.

The chain carries TRBV6-5 and TRBJ1-5; D gene unclear. Deletions cut 6 bases from V and 3 bases from J, with 15 bases between. The CDR3 is made up of 15 amino acids. Germline V gene sequence: CDR1 MNHEY, CDR2 SVGAGI. CDR3 sequence reads: CASSPGVLNNQPQHF. The CDR3 DNA is TGTGCCAGCAGCCCCGGGGTACTGAACAATCAGCCCCAGCATTTT.

The rearrangement uses TRBV11-2 and TRBJ2-2, with unresolved D. The germline V gene has CDR1 SGHAT and CDR2 FQNNGV. Between the trimmed V and J ends, which lost 1 base and 4 bases, there was a span of 4 bases. The CDR3 runs to 13 residues. This chain's CDR3 is CASSLGGTGELFF. The CDR3 DNA is TGTGCCAGCAGCTTAGGCGGCACCGGGGAGCTGTTTTTT.

This clone came up a few times. The J gene is TRBJ1-2, the V gene TRBV5-5; D is ambiguous. Per the germline V gene, CDR1 is SGHKS and CDR2 is YYEKEE (reference sequence). This CDR3 contains 13 residues. V lost 5 bases, J lost 7 bases, and 15 bases lay in between. The CDR3 spells CASSHTLGSGYTF. CDR3 nucleotide sequence: TGTGCCAGCAGTCATACGTTGGGGAGTGGCTACACCTTC.

V and J are TRBV9 and TRBJ2-1, with 9 nucleotides matching TRBD1. After removal of 7 bases from V and 3 bases from J, the junction contained 11 bases not matched to a gene. The CDR3 is 16 amino acids. Germline CDR1 reads SGDLS; CDR2 reads YYNGEE. Here the CDR3 reads CASVRPGDRVYNEQFF. DNA of the CDR3: TGTGCCAGCGTACGACCGGGGGACAGGGTCTACAATGAGCAGTTCTTC.

This chain joins TRBV9 and TRBJ1-2, with 7 bases lining up with TRBD1. This CDR3 region has 15 residues. Germline V gene sequence: CDR1 SGDLS, CDR2 YYNGEE. The V and J ends lost 4 bases and 5 bases, in that order; junction bases with no gene match: 11. Written as DNA, the CDR3 is TGTGCCAGCAGCCCTTTGGTGACAGGGAGGTATGGCTACACCTTC. Translation gives CASSPLVTGRYGYTF.

J is TRBJ2-7 and V is TRBV19; D is possibly TRBD1 (6 bases). The germline V gene has CDR1 LNHDA and CDR2 SQIVND (reference sequence). The CDR3 has 13 residues. With 5 bases removed from V and 0 bases from J, the gap between germline ends came to 8 bases. CDR3 sequence: CASSQGRSYEQYF. CDR3 in DNA: TGTGCCAGTAGTCAGGGGCGCTCCTACGAGCAGTACTTC.

The V gene is TRBV5-4, the J gene TRBJ2-5; the D gene is possibly TRBD2 (6 bases). The CDR3 spans 14 residues. V lost 2 bases and J 5 bases, leaving 13 bases between the germline ends. The germline V gene encodes CDR1 SGHNT and CDR2 YYREEE (reference sequence). DNA of the CDR3: TGTGCCAGCAGCTTCGGGGGATCTTACGAGACCCAGTACTTC. Protein sequence: CASSFGGSYETQYF.

This rearrangement joins TRBV12-5 to TRBJ1-5; TRBD1 might be the D (5 bases). V gave up 2 bases and J gave up 5 bases, with 19 bases separating them. This CDR3 is built from 17 residues. Germline V CDR1 and CDR2: LGHNT, FRNRAP. CDR3 sequence: CASGLFPRAQLDQPQHF. DNA for the CDR3: TGTGCTAGTGGTTTGTTCCCCAGGGCGCAGCTCGATCAGCCCCAGCATTTT.

V is TRBV3-1 (or the pseudogene TRBV3-2) and J is TRBJ2-3; TRBD2 agrees at 12 bases. The J segment lost 1 base and the V segment lost 4 bases, leaving 3 bases of the junction unmatched. There are 16 residues in the CDR3. Germline loops: CDR1 LGHDT, CDR2 YNNKEL (reference sequence). The CDR3 DNA reads as TGTGCCAGCAGCCCTCGACTAGCGGGGGGCACAGATACGCAGTATTTT. As protein: CASSPRLAGGTDTQYF.

The genes are TRBV10-3 and TRBJ2-2, with D tentatively TRBD1 (8 bases). V lost 6 bases and J lost 5, with 19 bases in between. The CDR3 extends over 16 amino acids. Germline CDR1 reads ENHRY; CDR2 reads SYGVKD. CDR3 sequence reads: CAIRRGGQEGTGELFF. The CDR3 DNA is TGTGCCATCAGGAGGGGGGGACAGGAGGGAACCGGGGAGCTGTTTTTT.

This clone was picked up one time. This chain joins TRBV12-3 or TRBV12-4 and TRBJ1-1, with D maybe TRBD1 (5 bases). This CDR3 is 13 amino acids long. V was cut by 5 bases and J by 5 bases, with 12 bases left in between. CDR3 in amino acids: CASSRGRGTEAFF. CDR3 in DNA: TGTGCCAGCAGTCGGGGTCGGGGGACTGAAGCTTTCTTT.

The chain employs TRBV6-5 and TRBJ1-1; D might be TRBD1 (5 bases). V shed 6 bases and J shed 5 bases, with 19 bases lying between them. Germline CDR1 MNHEY, CDR2 SVGAGI. The CDR3 covers 15 residues. The CDR3 loop is CASSVNQGAGTEAFF. As DNA, the CDR3 is TGTGCCAGCAGCGTTAATCAGGGAGCGGGGACTGAAGCTTTCTTT.

The chain couples TRBV11-2 to TRBJ2-3; the D is unclear. From germline, CDR1 is SGHAT and CDR2 FQNNGV. Deletions cut 5 bases from V and 4 bases from J, with 10 bases between. The CDR3 has 13 residues. This chain's CDR3 is CASSPLQSDTQYF. CDR3 bases: TGTGCCAGCAGCCCATTACAATCAGATACGCAGTATTTT.

This clone was detected a few times. The chain combines TRBV4-1 with TRBJ2-7; no firm D call. Germline CDR1 MGHRA, CDR2 YSYEKL. The V gene lost 0 bases and the J gene lost 0 bases, with 9 bases spanning the gap. The CDR3 has 15 residues. The CDR3 DNA sequence: TGCGCCAGCAGCCAAGAAACCCCGAGCTCCTACGAGCAGTACTTC. As protein: CASSQETPSSYEQYF.

The chain employs TRBV9 and TRBJ2-4; 9 bases are a match to TRBD1. Per the germline V gene, CDR1 is SGDLS and CDR2 is YYNGEE. The CDR3 has 14 amino acids. With V trimmed by 2 bases and J by 6 bases, 3 bases remained unmatched. CDR3 in DNA: TGTGCCAGCAGCGTTGGACAGGGGTCAAACATTCAGTACTTC. It translates to CASSVGQGSNIQYF. The whole variable domain, remainder taken from reference TRBV9 and TRBJ2-4, is DSGVTQTPKHLITATGQRVTLRCSPRSGDLSVYWYQQSLDQGLQFLIQYYNGEERAKGNILERFSAQQFPDLHSELNLSSLELGDSALYFCASSVGQGSNIQYFGAGTRLSVL.

The rearrangement uses TRBV5-1 and TRBJ2-3; D remains unclear. This CDR3 has 13 residues. Germline CDR1 and CDR2: SGHRS and YFSETQ. V gave up 0 bases and J gave up 6 bases, with 8 bases separating them. This chain's CDR3 is CASSLEALDTQYF. The CDR3 DNA is TGCGCCAGCAGCTTGGAAGCTCTGGATACGCAGTATTTT.

This sequence joins TRBV6-1 and TRBJ2-1, with 7 bases identical to TRBD1. This CDR3 is built from 17 residues. Germline loops: CDR1 MNHNS, CDR2 SASEGT. V lost 3 bases to trimming and J lost 4 bases; unmatched junction nucleotides: 12. CDR3 sequence reads: CASSEAFGTVFYNEQFF. Here the CDR3 DNA reads TGTGCCAGCAGTGAGGCATTCGGGACAGTCTTTTACAATGAGCAGTTCTTC.

CDR3 bases: TGTGCCAGCAGCTTTACAGGGAGGAACACTGAAGCTTTCTTT. Encoded protein: CASSFTGRNTEAFF. V and J are TRBV7-2 and TRBJ1-1; possible D gene TRBD1, 6 bases. The germline gives CDR1 SGHTA, CDR2 FQGNSA. CDR3 length: 14 amino acids. V dropped 3 bases and J dropped 1 base, with 9 bases sitting between them.

The chain joins TRBV4-1 to TRBJ1-2; 7 bases are a match to TRBD1. The CDR3 contains 15 residues. The germline V gene has CDR1 MGHRA and CDR2 YSYEKL. V gave up 7 bases and J gave up 0 bases; unmatched junction bases: 8. CDR3 in amino acids: CASKKDRDTNYGYTF. The CDR3 coding sequence is TGCGCCAGCAAGAAAGACAGGGATACTAACTATGGCTACACCTTC.

The chain employs TRBV4-2 and TRBJ2-7; D remains unclear. V gave up 0 bases and J gave up 6 bases, with 12 bases separating them. CDR1 is LGHNA, CDR2 YNFKEQ, per germline. CDR3 length: 14 residues. This CDR3 reads CASSQEEPRSEQYF. CDR3 nucleotides: TGTGCCAGCAGCCAAGAGGAGCCCCGGTCCGAGCAGTACTTC.

The CDR3 is CASSSNLGTGGYEQYF. In DNA form, the CDR3 reads TGTGCCAGCAGCTCTAATTTGGGGACAGGGGGCTACGAGCAGTACTTC. This chain uses TRBV5-4 with TRBJ2-7; TRBD1 matches 11 bases. CDR1 and CDR2 (germline): SGHNT, YYREEE (reference sequence). V lost 3 bases and J lost 3; bases outside the gene matches: 8. This CDR3 region has 16 residues.

This chain joins TRBV4-2 and TRBJ2-1; 12 bases match TRBD2. This CDR3 has 15 residues. J gave up 7 bases and V 4 bases, and 5 bases lay outside the gene matches. The V gene's germline CDR1 is LGHNA and CDR2 YNFKEQ. CDR3 DNA: TGTGCCAGCAGCCTGACTAGCGGGGGAGGGAATGAGCAGTTCTTC. It codes for CASSLTSGGGNEQFF.

The V call is TRBV24-1, the J call TRBJ2-1, with 8 bases aligning to TRBD2. In germline, CDR1 is KGHDR, CDR2 SFDVKD. The length of the CDR3 is 20 residues. V was clipped by 3 bases and J by 0 bases; unmatched bases: 15. This chain's CDR3 is CATSDPAGVERGSSYNEQFF. CDR3 in DNA: TGTGCCACCAGTGATCCCGCAGGCGTAGAGCGGGGGAGCTCCTACAATGAGCAGTTCTTC.

The chain joins TRBV18 to TRBJ1-2, with 11 nucleotides matching TRBD1. Per germline, CDR1 KGHSH and CDR2 LQKENI. V was pared by 3 bases and J by 9 bases, with 12 bases of the junction left unmatched. The CDR3 spans 16 residues. CDR3 coding DNA: TGTGCCAGCTCACCGACCAAGGACAGGGGGCTATCGAGCTACACCTTC. This translates into CASSPTKDRGLSSYTF.